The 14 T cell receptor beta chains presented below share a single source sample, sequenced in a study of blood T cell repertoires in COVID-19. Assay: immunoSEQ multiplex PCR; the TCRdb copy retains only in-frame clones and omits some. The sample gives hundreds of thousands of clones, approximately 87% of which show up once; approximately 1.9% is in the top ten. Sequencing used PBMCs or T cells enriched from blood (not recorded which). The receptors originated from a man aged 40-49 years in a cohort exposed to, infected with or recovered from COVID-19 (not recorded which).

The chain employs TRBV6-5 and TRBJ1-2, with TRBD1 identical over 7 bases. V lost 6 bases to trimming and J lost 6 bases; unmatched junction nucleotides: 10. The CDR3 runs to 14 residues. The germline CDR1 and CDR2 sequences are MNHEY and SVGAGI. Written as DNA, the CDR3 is TGTGCCAGCAGCATCCCCGGACAGGCCGATGGCTACACCTTC. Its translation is CASSIPGQADGYTF.

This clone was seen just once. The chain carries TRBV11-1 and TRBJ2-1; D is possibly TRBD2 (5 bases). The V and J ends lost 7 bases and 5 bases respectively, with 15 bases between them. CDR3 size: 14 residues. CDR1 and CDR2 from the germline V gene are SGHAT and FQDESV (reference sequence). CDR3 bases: TGTGCCAGCACCGAAGCCGGGGTAAACAATGAGCAGTTCTTC. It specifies CASTEAGVNNEQFF.

The CDR3 protein is CASTPTGGSRQPQHF. The CDR3 coding sequence is TGTGCCAGCACCCCGACAGGGGGGAGCAGGCAGCCCCAGCATTTT. This chain connects TRBV2 to TRBJ1-5; TRBD1 matches 9 bases. V dropped 7 bases and J dropped 7; count of bases not matched to a gene: 11. The CDR3 covers 15 residues. Germline V lookup: CDR1 SNHLY, CDR2 FYNNEI.

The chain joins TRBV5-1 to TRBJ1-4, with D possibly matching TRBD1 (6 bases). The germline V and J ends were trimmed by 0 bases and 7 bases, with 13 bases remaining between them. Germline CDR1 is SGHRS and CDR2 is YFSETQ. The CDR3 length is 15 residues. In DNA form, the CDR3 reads TGCGCCAGCAGCTTGGCCCTGGGGGCTGGTGAAAAACTGTTTTTT. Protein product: CASSLALGAGEKLFF.

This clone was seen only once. DNA of the CDR3: TGTGCCAGCAGTGAAATGGCGGTTGGAGGCAATGAGCAGTTCTTC. This gives the protein CASSEMAVGGNEQFF. V is TRBV2 and J is TRBJ2-1; weak D call: TRBD2 (5 bases). This CDR3 comprises 15 residues. Germline-derived CDR1 and CDR2 are SNHLY and FYNNEI. V dropped 2 bases and J dropped 6 bases, with 14 bases sitting between them.

This chain's CDR3 is CASSYSSTGVTGELFF. The CDR3 nucleotides are TGTGCCAGCAGTTACTCTTCGACAGGCGTCACCGGGGAGCTGTTTTTT. The chain is built from TRBV6-5 and TRBJ2-2; a weak D match, TRBD1 (6 bases). V lost 0 bases to trimming and J lost 4 bases, with 12 bases between them. The germline CDR1 and CDR2 sequences are MNHEY and SVGAGI. This CDR3 contains 16 residues.

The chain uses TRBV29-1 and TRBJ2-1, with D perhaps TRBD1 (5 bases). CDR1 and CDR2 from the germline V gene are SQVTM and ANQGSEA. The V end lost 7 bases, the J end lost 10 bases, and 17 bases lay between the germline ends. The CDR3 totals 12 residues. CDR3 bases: TGCAGCGCGGAGAAAAAGCCAGGGGAGCAGTTCTTC. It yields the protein CSAEKKPGEQFF.

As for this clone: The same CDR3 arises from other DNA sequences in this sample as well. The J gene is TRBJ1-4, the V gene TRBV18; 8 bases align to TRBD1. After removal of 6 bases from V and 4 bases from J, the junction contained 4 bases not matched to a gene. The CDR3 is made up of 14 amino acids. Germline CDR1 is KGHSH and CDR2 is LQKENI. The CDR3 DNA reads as TGTGCCAGCTCGCCAGGGGGCGTTAATGAAAAACTGTTTTTT. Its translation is CASSPGGVNEKLFF.

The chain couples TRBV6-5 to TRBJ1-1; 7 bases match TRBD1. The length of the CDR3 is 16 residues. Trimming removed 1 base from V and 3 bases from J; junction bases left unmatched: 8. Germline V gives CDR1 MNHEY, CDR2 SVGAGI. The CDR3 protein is CASSYWRGLEDTEAFF. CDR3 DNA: TGTGCCAGCAGTTACTGGAGGGGGCTGGAAGACACTGAAGCTTTCTTT.

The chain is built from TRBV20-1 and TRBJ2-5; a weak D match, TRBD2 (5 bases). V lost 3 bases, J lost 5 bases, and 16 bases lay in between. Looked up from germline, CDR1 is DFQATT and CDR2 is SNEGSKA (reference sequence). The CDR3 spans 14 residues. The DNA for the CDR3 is TGCAGTGCTAGTAGAGGGTCGGTGGGGGAGACCCAGTACTTC. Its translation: CSASRGSVGETQYF.

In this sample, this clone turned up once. For the CDR3, the DNA is TGCGCCAGCAGCGTCCCTAGCGGGAGTTACGAGCAGTACTTC. Translated, it gives CASSVPSGSYEQYF. The rearrangement uses TRBV5-1 and TRBJ2-7; 10 bases are a match to TRBD2. V was pared by 4 bases and J by 4 bases, with 5 bases of the junction left unmatched. Germline V CDR1 and CDR2: SGHRS, YFSETQ. The CDR3 contains 14 residues. The whole variable domain, remainder taken from reference TRBV5-1 and TRBJ2-7, is KAGVTQTPRYLIKTRGQQVTLSCSPISGHRSVSWYQQTPGQGLQFLFEYFSETQRNKGNFPGRFSGRQFSNSRSEMNVSTLELGDSALYLCASSVPSGSYEQYFGPGTRLTVT.

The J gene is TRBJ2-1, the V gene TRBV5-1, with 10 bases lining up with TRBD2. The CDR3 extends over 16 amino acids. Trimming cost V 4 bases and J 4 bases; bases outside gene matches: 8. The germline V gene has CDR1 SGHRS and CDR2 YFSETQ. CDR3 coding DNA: TGCGCCAGCAGCCGCCTTGGAGCGGGAGGGTACAATGAGCAGTTCTTC. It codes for CASSRLGAGGYNEQFF.

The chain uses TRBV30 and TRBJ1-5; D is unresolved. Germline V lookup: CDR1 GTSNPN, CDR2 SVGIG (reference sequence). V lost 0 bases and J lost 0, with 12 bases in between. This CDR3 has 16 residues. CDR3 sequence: CAWSVWRGNSNQPQHF. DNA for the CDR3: TGTGCCTGGAGTGTATGGCGCGGTAATAGCAATCAGCCCCAGCATTTT.

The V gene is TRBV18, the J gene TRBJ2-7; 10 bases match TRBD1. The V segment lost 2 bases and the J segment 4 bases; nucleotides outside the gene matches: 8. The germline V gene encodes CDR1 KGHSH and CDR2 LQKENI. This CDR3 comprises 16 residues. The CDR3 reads CASSPYRDRGGYEQYF. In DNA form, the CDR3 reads TGTGCCAGCTCACCATACCGGGACAGGGGAGGTTACGAGCAGTACTTC.